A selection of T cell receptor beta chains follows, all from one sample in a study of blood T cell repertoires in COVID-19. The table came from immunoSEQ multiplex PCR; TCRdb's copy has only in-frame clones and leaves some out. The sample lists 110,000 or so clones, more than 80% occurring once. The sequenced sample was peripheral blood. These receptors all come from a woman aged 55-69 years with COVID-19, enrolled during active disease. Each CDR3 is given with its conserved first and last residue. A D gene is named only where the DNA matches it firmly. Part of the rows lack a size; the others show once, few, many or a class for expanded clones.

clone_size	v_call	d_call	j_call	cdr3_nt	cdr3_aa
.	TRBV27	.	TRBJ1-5	TGTGCCAGCAGCCCAGAGGGGGGGGCAGTCAACCTAAATAGCAATCAGCCCCAGCATTTT	CASSPEGGAVNLNSNQPQHF
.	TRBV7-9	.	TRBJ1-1	TGTGCCAGCAGCCCCCCGGGGAATATGAACGCTGAAGCTTTCTTT	CASSPPGNMNAEAFF
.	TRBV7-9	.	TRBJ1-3	TGTGCCAGCAGCTTACAGTCCCAGGGGATCTCTGGAAACACCATATATTTT	CASSLQSQGISGNTIYF
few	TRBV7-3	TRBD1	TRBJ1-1	TGTGCCAGCAGCTTATATCCCGGACAGGGGGAGGCTTTCTTT	CASSLYPGQGEAFF
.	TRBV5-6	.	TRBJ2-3	TGTGCCAGCAGCTTGGGAGGGAGCACAGATACGCAGTATTTT	CASSLGGSTDTQYF
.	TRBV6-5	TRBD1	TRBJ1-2	TGTGCCAGCAGCCGCGACAGGGTTGGGAATGGCTACACCTTC	CASSRDRVGNGYTF
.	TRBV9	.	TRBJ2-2	TGTGCCAGCAGCGTGTTAATCGGCGGGGAGCTGTTTTTT	CASSVLIGGELFF
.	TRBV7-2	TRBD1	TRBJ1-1	TGTGCCAGCAGCTTAGACCGGGACAGTTTTTTGAACACTGAAGCTTTCTTT	CASSLDRDSFLNTEAFF
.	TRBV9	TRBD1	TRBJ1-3	TGTGCCAGCAGCGTAGCCAGGACAGGCTCTGGAAACACCATATATTTT	CASSVARTGSGNTIYF
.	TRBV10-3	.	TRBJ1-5	TGTGCCATCAGTGGTGGCAGGGAAGTCGGTCAGCCCCAGCATTTT	CAISGGREVGQPQHF
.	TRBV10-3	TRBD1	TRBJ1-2	TGTGCCATCACTTTACAGGGGGCGAAAGGCTACACCTTC	CAITLQGAKGYTF
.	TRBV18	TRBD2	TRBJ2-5	TGTGCCAGCTCACCCCCCCTGACGGGGGGTTGGGGAAAAGAGACCCAGTACTTC	CASSPPLTGGWGKETQYF
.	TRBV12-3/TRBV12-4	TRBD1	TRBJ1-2	TGTGCCAGCAGTTCGACAGGGAATGGCTACACCTTC	CASSSTGNGYTF
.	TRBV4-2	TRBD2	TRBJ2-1	TGTGCCAGCAGCCGAACGACTAGCGGGGGGCCTTATGAGCAGTTCTTC	CASSRTTSGGPYEQFF
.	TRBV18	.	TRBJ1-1	TGTGCCAGCTCATCTCGTCCGGGACACCCAAATCCGAACACTGAAGCTTTCTTT	CASSSRPGHPNPNTEAFF
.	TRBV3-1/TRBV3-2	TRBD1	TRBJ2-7	TGTGCCAGCAGCCAAGTCCCCGGACAGGGCTCTCGGGAGCAGTACTTC	CASSQVPGQGSREQYF
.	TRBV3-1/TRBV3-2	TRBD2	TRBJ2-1	TGTGCCAGCAGCCGATTCAGCGGGGGGCTTTCCTACAATGAGCAGTTCTTC	CASSRFSGGLSYNEQFF
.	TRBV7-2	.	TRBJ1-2	TGTGCCAGCAGCTCCCTGGGAGTTAACTATGGCTACACCTTC	CASSSLGVNYGYTF
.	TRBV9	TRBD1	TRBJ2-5	TGTGCCAGCAGCACAGGGGCCGCGGCAGGAGAGACCCAGTACTTC	CASSTGAAAGETQYF
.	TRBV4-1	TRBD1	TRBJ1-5	TGCGCCAGCGCCGGGCAGGGGGCCGCCCAGCCCCAGCATTTT	CASAGQGAAQPQHF
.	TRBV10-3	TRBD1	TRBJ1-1	TGTGCCATCAGAAGCAGGGGGCTGTATGCTTTCTTT	CAIRSRGLYAFF
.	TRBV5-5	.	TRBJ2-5	TGTGCCAGCAGCTTGAGAACCGAGGGAGGGGGCCAGTACTTC	CASSLRTEGGGQYF
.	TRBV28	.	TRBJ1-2	TGTGCCAGCACCCCTATCCCCGGTTGGACAGACCTTTTATGGTACACCTTC	CASTPIPGWTDLLWYTF
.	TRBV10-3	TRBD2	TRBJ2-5	TGTGCCACCGCGGGGAGCGGGGGGTGGGAGACCCAGTACTTC	CATAGSGGWETQYF
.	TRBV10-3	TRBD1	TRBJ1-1	TGTGCCATCAGCCCGACCGGGGACAGGTGGAGCACTGAAGCTTTCTTT	CAISPTGDRWSTEAFF
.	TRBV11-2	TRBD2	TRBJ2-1	TGTGCCAGCAGCAGATCCAGGCTAGCGGGGGTCTTGGGGCAGTTCTTC	CASSRSRLAGVLGQFF
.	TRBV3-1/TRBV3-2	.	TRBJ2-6	TGTGCCAGCAGCCAAGCAGTGACTGGGGCCAACGTCCTGACTTTC	CASSQAVTGANVLTF
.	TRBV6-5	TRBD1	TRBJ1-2	TGTGCCAGCAGTCTGGGACAGAAGGGAGGCTACACCTTC	CASSLGQKGGYTF
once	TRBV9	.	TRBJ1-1	TGTGCCAGCAGCGTAGGCACAGGGAAAGCTTTCTTT	CASSVGTGKAFF
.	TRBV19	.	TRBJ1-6	TGTGCCAGTAGTATCCCCGGCTATAATTCACCCCTCCACTTT	CASSIPGYNSPLHF
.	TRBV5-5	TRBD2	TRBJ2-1	TGTGCCAGCAGCGCCCGGCGAACTAGCGGGGGGGCCTCTTCCGGTCTCTTC	CASSARRTSGGASSGLF
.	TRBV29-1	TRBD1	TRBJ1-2	TGCAGCGTTTCGGCAGGGGGAGAAAGTGGCTACACCTTC	CSVSAGGESGYTF